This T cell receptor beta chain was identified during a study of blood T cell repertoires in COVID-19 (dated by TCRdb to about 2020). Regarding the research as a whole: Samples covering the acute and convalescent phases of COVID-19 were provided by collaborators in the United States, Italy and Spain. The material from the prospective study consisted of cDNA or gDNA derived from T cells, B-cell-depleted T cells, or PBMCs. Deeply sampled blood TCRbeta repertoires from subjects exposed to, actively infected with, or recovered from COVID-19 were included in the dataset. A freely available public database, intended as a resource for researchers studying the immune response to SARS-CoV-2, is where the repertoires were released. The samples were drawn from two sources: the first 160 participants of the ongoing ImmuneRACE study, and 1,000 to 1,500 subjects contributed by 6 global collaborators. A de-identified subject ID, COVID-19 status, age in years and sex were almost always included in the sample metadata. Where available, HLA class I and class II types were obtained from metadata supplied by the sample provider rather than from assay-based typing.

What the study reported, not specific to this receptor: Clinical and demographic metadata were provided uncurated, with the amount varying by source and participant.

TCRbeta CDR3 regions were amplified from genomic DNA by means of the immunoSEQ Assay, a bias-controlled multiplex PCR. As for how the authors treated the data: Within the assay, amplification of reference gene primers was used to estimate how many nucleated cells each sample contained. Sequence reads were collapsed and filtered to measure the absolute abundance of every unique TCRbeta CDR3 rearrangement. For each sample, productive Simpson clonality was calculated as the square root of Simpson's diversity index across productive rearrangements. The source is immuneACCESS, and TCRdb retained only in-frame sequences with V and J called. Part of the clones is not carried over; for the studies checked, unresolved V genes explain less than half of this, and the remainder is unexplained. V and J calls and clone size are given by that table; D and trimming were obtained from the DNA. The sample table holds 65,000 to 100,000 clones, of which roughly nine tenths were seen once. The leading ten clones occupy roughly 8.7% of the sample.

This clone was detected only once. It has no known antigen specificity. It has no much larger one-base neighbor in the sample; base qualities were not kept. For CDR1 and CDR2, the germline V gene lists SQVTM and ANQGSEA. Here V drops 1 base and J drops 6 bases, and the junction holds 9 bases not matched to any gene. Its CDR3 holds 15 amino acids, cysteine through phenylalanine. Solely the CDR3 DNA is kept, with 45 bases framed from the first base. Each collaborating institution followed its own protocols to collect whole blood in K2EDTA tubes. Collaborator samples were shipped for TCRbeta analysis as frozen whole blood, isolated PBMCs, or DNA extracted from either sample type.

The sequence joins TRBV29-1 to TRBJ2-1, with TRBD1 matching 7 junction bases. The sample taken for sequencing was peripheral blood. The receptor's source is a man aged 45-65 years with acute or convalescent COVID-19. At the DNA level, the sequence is TGCAGCGTTGAAGTGACAGGGATGGACGGCAATGAGCAGTTCTTC. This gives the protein CSVEVTGMDGNEQFF.